This entry lists 23 T cell receptor beta chains sequenced from one sample in a study of spatial heterogeneity in lung cancer. MiXCR was run by TCRdb on the 5' RACE reads, yielding one entry per CDR3 protein. The sample contains about 36,000 distinct CDR3 sequences, roughly 7.8% of which appear only once. Time point denoted: blood at routine non-recurrence follow-up after resection. The source material was PBMCs, sampled at follow-up. Source of these receptors: a male donor with early-stage non-small cell lung cancer.

The J gene is TRBJ2-7, the V gene TRBV20-1; 9 bases match TRBD1. The length of the CDR3 is 16 residues. Germline CDR1 and CDR2: DFQATT and SNEGSKA (reference sequence). J gave up 6 bases and V 0 bases, and 12 bases lay outside the gene matches. The CDR3 here is CSARENQAGQGFEQYF. The CDR3 nucleotides read TGCAGTGCTAGAGAGAACCAAGCGGGACAGGGATTCGAGCAGTACTTC.

V and J are TRBV2 and TRBJ1-3; tentatively, D is TRBD1 (5 bases). The CDR3 is 14 residues long. Germline CDR1 reads SNHLY; CDR2 reads FYNNEI. V was cut by 10 bases and J by 1 base, with 14 bases left in between. CDR3 in amino acids: CATSSGRSGNTIYF. CDR3 sequence (DNA): TGTGCCACCTCCTCGGGGCGGTCTGGAAACACCATATATTTT.

In this sample, this clonotype turned up many times. The CDR3 DNA reads TGTGCCAGCAGCTTAGAGAGACTAGCGGGTAGATTTGGAGAGACCCAGTACTTC. Translated: CASSLERLAGRFGETQYF. The chain is built from TRBV7-9 and TRBJ2-5, with TRBD2 matching over 10 bases. The CDR3 is 18 residues long. V lost 1 base to trimming and J lost 4 bases; unmatched junction nucleotides: 12. Germline V gene data show CDR1 as SEHNR and CDR2 as FQNEAQ (reference sequence).

This clonotype occurred once. A much larger clone differs from this one at a single base, so this may be a read error. The chain uses TRBV19 and TRBJ1-1, with D maybe TRBD1 (5 bases). Per germline, CDR1 LNHDA and CDR2 SQIVND (reference sequence). The CDR3 is 13 amino acids. Between the trimmed V and J ends, which lost 8 bases and 5 bases, there was a span of 15 bases. The CDR3 protein is CASETLGETEAFF. CDR3 bases: TGTGCCAGTGAGACCCTGGGGGAGACTGAAGCTTTCTTT.

This clonotype came up many times. The gene calls are TRBV18 and TRBJ1-2; maybe TRBD1 (5 bases). Trimming removed 1 base at V and 2 bases at J, with 5 bases between. The CDR3 runs to 13 residues. Germline loops: CDR1 KGHSH, CDR2 LQKENI. The CDR3 sequence: CASSPRDNYGYTF. For the CDR3, the DNA is TGTGCCAGCTCACCACGGGACAACTATGGCTACACCTTC. Full variable domain (remainder filled in from reference TRBV18 and TRBJ1-2): NAGVMQNPRHLVRRRGQEARLRCSPMKGHSHVYWYRQLPEEGLKFMVYLQKENIIDESGMPKERFSAEFPKEGPSILRIQQVVRGDSAAYFCASSPRDNYGYTFGSGTRLTVV.

This clonotype was detected a few times. The gene calls are TRBV7-9 and TRBJ2-2; D is possibly TRBD1 (6 bases). Looked up from germline, CDR1 is SEHNR and CDR2 is FQNEAQ (reference sequence). V was trimmed by 5 bases and J by 0 bases, leaving 7 bases between them. The CDR3 is 14 amino acids. The CDR3 protein is CASSRGTNTGELFF. CDR3 DNA sequence: TGTGCCAGCAGCAGGGGGACGAACACCGGGGAGCTGTTTTTT.

This clonotype was seen repeatedly, ten times or more. The chain uses TRBV19 and TRBJ2-2; D is uncertain. Germline CDR1 is LNHDA and CDR2 is SQIVND (reference sequence). V gave up 2 bases and J gave up 4 bases, with 5 bases separating them. This CDR3 spans 13 amino acids. CDR3 in amino acids: CASSITTTGELFF. CDR3 in DNA: TGTGCCAGTAGTATAACTACCACCGGGGAGCTGTTTTTT.

This rearrangement joins TRBV10-3 to TRBJ2-1, with D possibly TRBD1 on 6 matching bases. Germline V gives CDR1 ENHRY, CDR2 SYGVKD. The CDR3 sequence is 15 residues long. Trimming cost V 2 bases and J 10 bases, with 18 bases left between them. The CDR3 spells CAISEPQSGVVEQFF. The CDR3 nucleotides read TGTGCCATCAGTGAGCCCCAGTCAGGGGTGGTAGAGCAGTTCTTC.

This clonotype was picked up many times. The V and J genes are TRBV5-6 and TRBJ2-1, with 8 bases lining up with TRBD2. The CDR3 has 15 residues. J gave up 5 bases and V 0 bases, and 4 bases lay outside the gene matches. CDR1 SGHDT and CDR2 YYEEEE come from the germline V gene. CDR3 DNA sequence: TGTGCCAGCAGCTTGGGAAGCGGGGGTGACAATGAGCAGTTCTTC. Encoded protein: CASSLGSGGDNEQFF. Drawing the rest from reference TRBV5-6 and TRBJ2-1, the complete variable domain is DAGVTQSPTHLIKTRGQQVTLRCSPKSGHDTVSWYQQALGQGPQFIFQYYEEEERQRGNFPDRFSGHQFPNYSSELNVNALLLGDSALYLCASSLGSGGDNEQFFGPGTRLTVL.

This chain joins TRBV12-3 or TRBV12-4 and TRBJ2-3; 14 bases fit TRBD2. This CDR3 region has 16 residues. After removal of 4 bases from V and 6 bases from J, the junction contained 6 bases not matched to a gene. The CDR3 DNA reads TGTGCCAGCAGTTCGACTAGCGGGGGGGCCTTGGATACGCAGTATTTT. This encodes CASSSTSGGALDTQYF.

This clonotype was observed many times. This sequence joins TRBV30 and TRBJ2-1; 12 bases are a match to TRBD1. This CDR3 has 16 amino acids. The J segment lost 7 bases and the V segment lost 0 bases, leaving 7 bases of the junction unmatched. Germline lookup yields CDR1 GTSNPN and CDR2 SVGIG (reference sequence). In DNA, the CDR3 is TGTGCCTGGAGTGTAAAAGGGACAGGGGGCTTGAATGAGCAGTTCTTC. Its protein is CAWSVKGTGGLNEQFF.

This clonotype was counted many times. The CDR3 DNA is TGCAGCGTTGCGGCACAAGAGACCCAGTACTTC. The encoded protein is CSVAAQETQYF. This chain connects TRBV29-1 to TRBJ2-5, with D hard to call. V was pared by 4 bases and J by 2 bases, with 5 bases between. There are 11 residues in the CDR3. Germline values: CDR1 SQVTM, CDR2 ANQGSEA.

This clonotype occurred many times. This chain links TRBV11-2 with TRBJ1-1; TRBD1 agrees at 8 bases. The CDR3 extends over 15 amino acids. The V and J ends lost 5 bases and 3 bases, in that order; junction bases with no gene match: 8. Germline-derived CDR1 and CDR2 are SGHAT and FQNNGV. The CDR3 bases are TGTGCCAGCAGCCTAGGGACAGGATTGGACACTGAAGCTTTCTTT. Protein: CASSLGTGLDTEAFF. Using reference TRBV11-2 and TRBJ1-1 for the parts outside the CDR3, the full variable domain is EAGVAQSPRYKIIEKRQSVAFWCNPISGHATLYWYQQILGQGPKLLIQFQNNGVVDDSQLPKDRFSAERLKGVDSTLKIQPAKLEDSAVYLCASSLGTGLDTEAFFGQGTRLTVV.

This chain connects TRBV28 to TRBJ2-5, with TRBD2 as a possible D gene (7 bases). Trimming took off 8 bases at V and 5 bases at J, with 18 bases between the two ends. The CDR3 has 14 residues. Germline CDR1 reads MDHEN; CDR2 reads SYDVKM. The CDR3 DNA sequence: TGTGCCAGCCGCTCTGGGGGGGCCGGGGAGACCCAGTACTTC. It specifies CASRSGGAGETQYF.

This clonotype was picked up many times. V gene TRBV9 combines with J gene TRBJ1-4; D possibly corresponds to TRBD1 (5 bases). CDR3 length: 15 residues. Germline V lookup: CDR1 SGDLS, CDR2 YYNGEE. Trimming took 4 bases from V and 3 from J, leaving 13 bases between them. The CDR3 nucleotides read TGTGCCAGCAGCCCCCGGGCAGGGTCTAATGAAAAACTGTTTTTT. Residues: CASSPRAGSNEKLFF.

This clonotype was found many times. This chain uses TRBV7-6 with TRBJ2-3; D gene uncertain. Germline V gene sequence: CDR1 SGHVS, CDR2 FNYEAQ. The CDR3 extends over 13 amino acids. The germline V and J ends were trimmed by 5 bases and 3 bases, with 9 bases remaining between them. CDR3 loop: CASSPPLTDTQYF. The CDR3 region has the DNA TGTGCCAGCAGCCCGCCTTTAACAGATACGCAGTATTTT.

This clonotype was observed at least ten times. This sequence joins TRBV18 and TRBJ2-1; D possibly matches TRBD1 or TRBD2 (5 bases each). V was cut by 5 bases and J by 4 bases, with 9 bases left in between. This CDR3 has 13 residues. Germline V gives CDR1 KGHSH, CDR2 LQKENI. CDR3 in amino acids: CASSTGAYNEQFF. The CDR3, as DNA: TGTGCCAGCTCAACCGGGGCTTACAATGAGCAGTTCTTC. Complete variable domain (other parts from reference TRBV18 and TRBJ2-1): NAGVMQNPRHLVRRRGQEARLRCSPMKGHSHVYWYRQLPEEGLKFMVYLQKENIIDESGMPKERFSAEFPKEGPSILRIQQVVRGDSAAYFCASSTGAYNEQFFGPGTRLTVL.

This clonotype came up a few times. V and J are TRBV5-1 and TRBJ1-6; a possible D gene is TRBD1 (5 bases). V lost 4 bases to trimming and J lost 5 bases, with 13 bases between them. The CDR3 is made up of 15 amino acids. Per germline, CDR1 SGHRS and CDR2 YFSETQ. The CDR3 DNA is TGCGCCAGCAGCACCACAGGAGGGGATAATTCACCCCTCCACTTT. It encodes CASSTTGGDNSPLHF.

This clonotype was seen many times. J is TRBJ2-2 and V is TRBV5-1; weak D call: TRBD2 (5 bases). Germline CDR1 is SGHRS and CDR2 is YFSETQ. CDR3 length: 16 amino acids. V was shortened by 4 bases and J by 4 bases, with 17 bases between the two germline ends. The CDR3 is CASSLSTGRGTGELFF. CDR3 nucleotide sequence: TGCGCCAGCAGCCTATCAACCGGTCGGGGCACCGGGGAGCTGTTTTTT.

In its sample, this clonotype was seen many times. CDR3 loop: CASSEISRNEQFF. CDR3 sequence (DNA): TGCGCCAGCAGTGAGATTAGTAGGAATGAGCAGTTCTTC. This chain uses TRBV10-2 with TRBJ2-1, with D unclear. Trimming took off 2 bases at V and 7 bases at J, with 9 bases between the two ends. CDR1 is WSHSY, CDR2 SAAADI, per germline. CDR3 length: 13 residues.

This clonotype was found many times. The rearrangement joins TRBV6-4 to TRBJ2-3; 9 bases are a match to TRBD2. Per germline, CDR1 MRHNA and CDR2 SNTAGT. The CDR3 totals 16 residues. After removal of 0 bases from V and 1 base from J, the junction contained 2 bases not matched to a gene. The CDR3 DNA follows: TGTGCCAGCAGTGACTCGTCTAGCGGGGGCACAGATACGCAGTATTTT. Translation gives CASSDSSSGGTDTQYF.

This clonotype was seen at least ten times. The chain links TRBV4-2 to TRBJ2-1, with 7 bases lining up with TRBD1. Germline assignment: CDR1 LGHNA and CDR2 YNFKEQ. The CDR3 has 18 residues. Trimming took 0 bases from V and 0 from J; bases not matched to a gene: 8. The CDR3 sequence: CASSQEGGHFSSYNEQFF. CDR3 DNA sequence: TGTGCCAGCAGCCAAGAAGGGGGCCACTTTAGCTCCTACAATGAGCAGTTCTTC.

This clonotype occurred many times. V gene TRBV19 combines with J gene TRBJ2-2; 10 bases map to TRBD2. The CDR3 length is 16 residues. V trimming: 7 bases; J trimming: 4 bases; junction bases outside the gene matches: 9. Germline CDR1 reads LNHDA; CDR2 reads SQIVND (reference sequence). The CDR3 reads CASNHLAGDTTGELFF. CDR3 coding DNA: TGTGCCAGTAACCACCTAGCGGGGGATACCACCGGGGAGCTGTTTTTT.